This TCR beta chain emerged from a study of T cell repertoires and HLA-DP antigens. Study details: Versus self, one alloantigen differed at one groove amino acid, the other at about eleven. A couple of male donors and one female donor spanned ages 18-to-29 through 60-to-69. General study findings and limits: The CD4+ repertoire was not split into naive and memory.

This clone was found a few times. Antigen unknown. CD4+ T cells were isolated untouched, approximately 98% pure. Here immunoSEQ multiplex PCR was the method, and the copy in TCRdb shows in-frame clones only, minus some. Altogether over 60,000 clones are present, just under 80% being singletons, with the ten largest covering more than 1.5%. Germline V gives CDR1 SGHRS, CDR2 YFSETQ. With V trimmed by 0 bases and J by 4 bases, 9 bases remained unmatched. This CDR3 has 16 residues. Input material: CD4+ T cells from PBMCs. The chain joins TRBV5-1 to TRBJ2-7; 8 bases match TRBD2. This receptor was obtained from a man aged 60 to 69 in good health and CMV-seronegative. CDR3 bases: TGCGCCAGCAGCTTGGTGCTAGCGGGCGTCCTATACGAGCAGTACGTC. This encodes CASSLVLAGVLYEQYV.